This entry is about one TCR beta chain. Antigen specificity is unknown. Sequencing targeted expressed TCRB transcripts, as all isolated RNA had been reverse transcribed. Assay used: immunoSEQ multiplex PCR; TCRdb lists only in-frame clones, some missing. The sample includes under 55,000 clones, around 45% of them seen just once. This record belongs to a study of beta chain features in type 1 diabetes. The V gene's germline CDR1 is LNHDA and CDR2 SQIVND (reference sequence). The J segment lost 4 bases and the V segment lost 5 bases, leaving 7 bases of the junction unmatched. This CDR3 is 15 amino acids long. Study-level results: Significant though moderate, a shortening of TCRB CDR3s appeared in all four CD4+ subsets of Type 1 diabetes patients.

The sample consisted of Tregs from blood. This chain uses TRBV19 with TRBJ1-5, with 8 bases aligning to TRBD1. The origin of this receptor is a man aged 30 to 45 with type 1 diabetes. CDR3 nucleotides: TGTGCCAGTAGTTTCCAGGGGGCCGAGAATCAGCCCCAGCATTTT. Its translation: CASSFQGAENQPQHF.